In its sample, the clone carrying this T cell receptor beta chain was seen a few times. Antigen unknown. The CDR3 consists of 12 residues. V was trimmed by 6 bases and J by 4 bases, leaving 9 bases between them. CDR1 and CDR2 (germline): MNHEY, SVGAGI. The sample originates from a study of vaccination effects on CD4 cells after COVID-19. As for the study in general: Wells of around 2.2 million PBMC each were grown with 10 IU/ml IL-2 and 9.5 to 10 ug/ml peptides.

Study-wide results and limits: Nearly all vaccine-induced clones in healthy recipients recognized only SARS-CoV-2.

The authors isolated CD4+ T cells after more than eight days of culture. Each participant received a vaccine that was either BNT162b2 or mRNA-1273, given as two doses. In the vaccine recipients, nucleocapsid antibodies were negative and there was no prior SARS-CoV-2 infection. Sequenced by immunoSEQ multiplex PCR; TCRdb stores in-frame clones only, minus some. This table holds 50,000 to 70,000 clones, approximately 79% found once. Sequencing was performed on CD4+ T cells from PBMCs cultured without peptide, taken after COVID-19 vaccination. The rearrangement links TRBV6-5 to TRBJ1-1; a possible D gene is TRBD1 (5 bases). The TCR sequence derives from a human donor who received a COVID-19 vaccine. CDR3: CASRFGTTEAFF. CDR3 coding DNA: TGTGCCAGCAGGTTTGGGACCACTGAAGCTTTCTTT.